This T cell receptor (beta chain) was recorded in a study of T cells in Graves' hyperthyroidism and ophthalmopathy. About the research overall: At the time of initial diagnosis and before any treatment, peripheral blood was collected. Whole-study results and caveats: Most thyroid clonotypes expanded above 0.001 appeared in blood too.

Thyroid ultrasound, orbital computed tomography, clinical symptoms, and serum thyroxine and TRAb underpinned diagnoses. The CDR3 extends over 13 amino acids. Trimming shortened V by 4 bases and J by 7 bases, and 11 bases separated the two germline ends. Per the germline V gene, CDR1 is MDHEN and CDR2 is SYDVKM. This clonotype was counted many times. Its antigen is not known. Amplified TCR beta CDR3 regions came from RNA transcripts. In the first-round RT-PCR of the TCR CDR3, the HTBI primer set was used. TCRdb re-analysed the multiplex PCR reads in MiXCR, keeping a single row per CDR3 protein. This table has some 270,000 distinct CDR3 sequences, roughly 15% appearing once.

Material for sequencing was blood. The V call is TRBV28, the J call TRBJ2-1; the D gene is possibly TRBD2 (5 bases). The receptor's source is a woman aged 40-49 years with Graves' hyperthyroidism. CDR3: CASSSSSLNEQFF. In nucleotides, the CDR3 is TGTGCCAGCAGTTCGTCTAGCCTAAATGAGCAGTTCTTC.